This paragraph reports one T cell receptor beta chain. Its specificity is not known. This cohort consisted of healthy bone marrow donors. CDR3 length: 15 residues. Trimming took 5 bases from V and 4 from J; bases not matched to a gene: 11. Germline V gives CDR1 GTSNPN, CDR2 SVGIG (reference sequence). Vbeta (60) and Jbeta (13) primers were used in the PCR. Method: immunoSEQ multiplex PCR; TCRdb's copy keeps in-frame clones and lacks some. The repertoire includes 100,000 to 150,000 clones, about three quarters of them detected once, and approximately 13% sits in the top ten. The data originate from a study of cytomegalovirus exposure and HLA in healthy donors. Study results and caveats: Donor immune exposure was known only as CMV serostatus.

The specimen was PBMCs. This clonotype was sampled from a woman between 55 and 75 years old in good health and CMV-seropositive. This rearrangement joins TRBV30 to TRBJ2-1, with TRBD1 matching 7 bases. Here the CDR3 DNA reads TGTGCCTGGGGCCCGGGACAGCGACCGTACAATGAGCAGTTCTTC. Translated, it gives CAWGPGQRPYNEQFF.